These 16 T cell receptor beta chains were all obtained from the same sample, sequenced in a study of blood T cell repertoires in COVID-19. The protocol was immunoSEQ multiplex PCR, while the TCRdb copy is restricted to in-frame clones and leaves out a portion. The sample carries about 260,000 clones, under 90% recorded once. The sequenced material came from PBMCs or T cells enriched from blood (not recorded which). These receptors were collected from a man in his thirties or forties with acute COVID-19.

The genes are TRBV19 and TRBJ1-2, with TRBD1 as a possible D gene (6 bases). Trimming cost V 5 bases and J 4 bases, with 8 bases left between them. Germline CDR1 reads LNHDA; CDR2 reads SQIVND (reference sequence). The CDR3 is 12 residues long. CDR3 coding DNA: TGTGCCAGTAGTGGGGGCATCTATGGCTACACCTTC. This translates into CASSGGIYGYTF. Full variable domain (outside the CDR3, taken from reference TRBV19 and TRBJ1-2): DGGITQSPKYLFRKEGQNVTLSCEQNLNHDAMYWYRQDPGQGLRLIYYSQIVNDFQKGDIAEGYSVSREKKESFPLTVTSAQKNPTAFYLCASSGGIYGYTFGSGTRLTVV.

Only one count was recorded for this clone. The V and J genes are TRBV27 and TRBJ1-1; 8 bases fit TRBD1. Germline V gives CDR1 MNHEY, CDR2 SMNVEV (reference sequence). CDR3 size: 16 residues. V was clipped by 2 bases and J by 4 bases; unmatched bases: 9. CDR3 nucleotide sequence: TGTGCCAGCAGTTTAATGCCCGGACAGGGTCCCACTGAAGCTTTCTTT. It specifies CASSLMPGQGPTEAFF.

In its sample, this clone was seen a few times. V usage is TRBV29-1 and J usage is TRBJ1-1, with unresolved D. Germline V CDR1 and CDR2: SQVTM, ANQGSEA. V lost 4 bases and J lost 4, with 10 bases in between. This CDR3 is built from 12 residues. CDR3 protein: CSVGPTPTEAFF. CDR3 coding DNA: TGCAGCGTTGGGCCGACTCCCACTGAAGCTTTCTTT.

CDR3: CASSERLLQETQYF. The CDR3 nucleotides are TGTGCCAGCAGTGAAAGATTACTGCAAGAGACCCAGTACTTC. The chain recombines TRBV25-1 with TRBJ2-5, with no clear D. Trimming removed 2 bases from V and 2 bases from J, with 9 bases in between. This CDR3 region has 14 residues. Germline V gene data show CDR1 as MGHDK and CDR2 as SYGVNS.

The chain carries TRBV28 and TRBJ2-6; 9 bases fit TRBD1. Trimming cost V 6 bases and J 0 bases; bases outside gene matches: 9. The CDR3 extends over 18 amino acids. Germline lookup yields CDR1 MDHEN and CDR2 SYDVKM. This CDR3 is CASSSSGTGYSGANVLTF. CDR3 DNA sequence: TGTGCCAGCAGCTCCTCCGGGACAGGGTACTCTGGGGCCAACGTCCTGACTTTC. Full variable domain (outside the CDR3, taken from reference TRBV28 and TRBJ2-6): DVKVTQSSRYLVKRTGEKVFLECVQDMDHENMFWYRQDPGLGLRLIYFSYDVKMKEKGDIPEGYSVSREKKERFSLILESASTNQTSMYLCASSSSGTGYSGANVLTFGAGSRLTVL.

The chain combines TRBV19 with TRBJ2-1; TRBD1 might be the D (5 bases). CDR3 size: 14 residues. Germline V gene lookup returns CDR1 LNHDA and CDR2 SQIVND (reference sequence). Trimming removed 9 bases at V and 7 bases at J, with 19 bases between. The CDR3, as DNA: TGTGCCAGCCGCTCAGGGCAGTTTTGGAATGAGCAGTTCTTC. It translates to CASRSGQFWNEQFF.

To note about this clone: A junction boundary mismatches the germline segment, possibly from a read error. CDR3 protein: CASSPLTSGTTGELFF. The CDR3 DNA reads TGTGCCAGCAGCCCACTGACTAGCGGGACGACCGGGGAGCTGTTTTTT. The rearrangement joins TRBV5-1 to TRBJ2-2, with 11 bases lining up with TRBD2. This CDR3 is 16 amino acids long. CDR1 and CDR2 (germline): SGHRS, YFSETQ.

This sequence joins TRBV6-1 and TRBJ1-6; D is undetermined. Trimming removed 1 base at V and 0 bases at J, with 10 bases between. The CDR3 runs to 17 residues. CDR1 is MNHNS, CDR2 SASEGT, per germline. The CDR3 reads CASSEGWTSSYNSPLHF. CDR3 sequence (DNA): TGTGCCAGCAGTGAAGGCTGGACTAGCTCCTATAATTCACCCCTCCACTTT.

This clone was counted a single time. V usage is TRBV3-1 (or the pseudogene TRBV3-2) and J usage is TRBJ2-5; 9 bases fit TRBD1. Losses at the gene ends were 4 bases for V and 4 bases for J; bases not matched to a gene: 1. The CDR3 runs 13 residues. Germline CDR1 is LGHDT and CDR2 is YNNKEL (reference sequence). The CDR3 loop reads CASSRDRVETQYF. In DNA form, the CDR3 reads TGTGCCAGCAGCCGGGACAGGGTAGAGACCCAGTACTTC.

The chain recombines TRBV13 with TRBJ1-1; D is uncertain. Germline values: CDR1 PRHDT, CDR2 FYEKMQ (reference sequence). Trimming shortened V by 5 bases and J by 5 bases, and 9 bases separated the two germline ends. This CDR3 region has 12 residues. CDR3 amino acids: CASSTRFTEAFF. DNA for the CDR3: TGTGCCAGCAGCACAAGATTTACTGAAGCTTTCTTT.

This clone is a singleton in its sample. This chain connects TRBV10-3 to TRBJ1-4, with D tentatively TRBD1 (5 bases). Per germline, CDR1 ENHRY and CDR2 SYGVKD. The V and J ends lost 2 bases and 7 bases respectively, with 14 bases between them. The CDR3 runs to 15 residues. This CDR3 is CAISETGQGGEKLFF. CDR3 nucleotides: TGTGCCATCAGTGAGACGGGCCAGGGTGGTGAAAAACTGTTTTTT.

The chain uses TRBV12-3 or TRBV12-4 and TRBJ1-4, with 8 bases fitting TRBD1. Trimming removed 8 bases from V and 8 bases from J; junction bases left unmatched: 4. This CDR3 has 12 residues. DNA of the CDR3: TGTGCCAGCGGCAGGGGGCTCGAAAAACTGTTTTTT. Translated: CASGRGLEKLFF.

V and J are TRBV19 and TRBJ1-1; D is uncertain. The V gene lost 10 bases and the J gene lost 6 bases, with 18 bases spanning the gap. The CDR3 is made up of 13 amino acids. Germline lookup yields CDR1 LNHDA and CDR2 SQIVND (reference sequence). The CDR3 here is CATTPRRVAEAFF. CDR3 nucleotides: TGTGCCACCACACCCCGGAGGGTCGCTGAAGCTTTCTTT. Combining the CDR3 with reference TRBV19 and TRBJ1-1 gives the whole variable domain DGGITQSPKYLFRKEGQNVTLSCEQNLNHDAMYWYRQDPGQGLRLIYYSQIVNDFQKGDIAEGYSVSREKKESFPLTVTSAQKNPTAFYLCATTPRRVAEAFFGQGTRLTVV.

This rearrangement joins TRBV6-2 or TRBV6-3 to TRBJ2-3; 10 bases match TRBD2. The germline CDR1 and CDR2 sequences are MNHEY and SVGEGT. This CDR3 is 14 amino acids long. Trimming took 6 bases from V and 3 from J; bases not matched to a gene: 3. The CDR3 is CASSPGLATDTQYF. The CDR3 region has the DNA TGTGCCAGCAGCCCGGGACTAGCGACAGATACGCAGTATTTT.

The chain joins TRBV6-2 or TRBV6-3 to TRBJ2-7, with 7 bases fitting TRBD1. From germline, CDR1 is MNHEY and CDR2 SVGEGT. CDR3 length: 18 amino acids. Trimming took 0 bases from V and 3 from J; bases not matched to a gene: 14. The CDR3 is CASSYSPRGPPHSYEQYV. As DNA, the CDR3 is TGTGCCAGCAGTTACTCGCCTAGGGGGCCGCCCCACAGCTACGAGCAGTACGTC.

This chain uses TRBV28 with TRBJ1-2, with D uncertain. Germline CDR1 MDHEN, CDR2 SYDVKM. CDR3 size: 13 residues. Trimming shortened V by 2 bases and J by 2 bases, and 6 bases separated the two germline ends. This chain's CDR3 is CASSLPRNYGYTF. The DNA for the CDR3 is TGTGCCAGCAGTTTACCCAGGAACTATGGCTACACCTTC.